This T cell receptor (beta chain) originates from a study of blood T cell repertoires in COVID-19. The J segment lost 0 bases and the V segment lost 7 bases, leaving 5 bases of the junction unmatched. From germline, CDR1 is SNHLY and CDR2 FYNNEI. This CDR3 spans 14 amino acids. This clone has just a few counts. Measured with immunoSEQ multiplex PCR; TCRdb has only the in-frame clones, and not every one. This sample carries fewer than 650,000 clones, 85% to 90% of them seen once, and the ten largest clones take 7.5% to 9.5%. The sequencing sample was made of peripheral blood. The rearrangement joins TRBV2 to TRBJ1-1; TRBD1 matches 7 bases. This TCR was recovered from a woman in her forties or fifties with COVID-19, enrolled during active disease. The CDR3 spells CASMADRMNTEAFF. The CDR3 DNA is TGTGCCAGCATGGCGGACAGGATGAACACTGAAGCTTTCTTT.